The rows below give T cell receptor beta chains drawn from one sample of a study of siplizumab effects on memory and regulatory T cells. The assay was immunoSEQ multiplex PCR, and TCRdb's table has in-frame clones only and misses some. The sample shows about 120,000 clones, roughly 92% of them seen only once. Sequenced input: CD4+ T cells sorted from blood. All receptors derive from a human donor in good health. CDR3s include the opening cysteine and the closing phenylalanine or tryptophan. The D gene is left open where the match is weak. A clone size is listed for some rows: how often the clone was seen (once, few, many), or a class if it is expanded.

>.|TRBJ1-2|TRBV9|TRBD1
TGTGCCAGCAGCGCCGGGACAGGGAACGGCTACACCTTC
CASSAGTGNGYTF
>once|TRBJ2-7|TRBV11-2|.
TGTGCCAGCGGAATAGCGGATCTCTACGAGCAGTACTTC
CASGIADLYEQYF
>once|TRBJ1-1|TRBV6-1|TRBD1
TGTGCCAGCAACATCAGACAGGGAGGATACACTGAAGCTTTCTTT
CASNIRQGGYTEAFF
>.|TRBJ1-5|TRBV6-5|.
TGTGCCAGCAGTTACTCGGAAGGGTATCAGCCCCAGCATTTT
CASSYSEGYQPQHF
>.|TRBJ2-7|TRBV6-5|.
TGTGCCAGCAGTTACTCCCGGACGTTCCCGAACGAGCAGTACTTC
CASSYSRTFPNEQYF
>.|TRBJ2-5|TRBV11-2|TRBD1
TGTGCCAGCAGCTTACTAGGGGGCCGACGGGAAGAGACCCAGTACTTC
CASSLLGGRREETQYF
>.|TRBJ2-3|TRBV9|.
TGTGCCAGCAGCGTAGCGGGAAAAGATACGCAGTATTTT
CASSVAGKDTQYF
>.|TRBJ1-6|TRBV7-2|TRBD1
TGTGCCAGCAGCTTAGGATGGACAGGGGTTTCACCCCTCCACTTT
CASSLGWTGVSPLHF
>.|TRBJ1-6|TRBV14|.
TGTGCCAGCAGCCAACAAGGGCCGGGGCCACCCCTCCACTTT
CASSQQGPGPPLHF
>once|TRBJ2-2|TRBV5-8|.
TGTGCCAGCAGCTCCGGATCGAACCGGGAGCTGTTTTTT
CASSSGSNRELFF
>.|TRBJ1-1|TRBV2|TRBD1
TGTGCCAGCAGTCAAGACAGGGGGGTGACTGAAGCTTTCTTT
CASSQDRGVTEAFF
>.|TRBJ2-3|TRBV5-1|TRBD2
TGCGCCAGCAGCTTGGGGACTAGTCGGGCAGATACGCAGTATTTT
CASSLGTSRADTQYF
>.|TRBJ2-5|TRBV7-7|.
TGTGCCAGCAGCCCATCCCAAGAGACCCAGTACTTC
CASSPSQETQYF
>.|TRBJ2-3|TRBV6-5|TRBD1
TGTGCCAGCAGTTACGGGACAGGTTCGACTCCAGATACGCAGTATTTT
CASSYGTGSTPDTQYF
>once|TRBJ2-1|TRBV18|.
TGTGCCAGCTCACCGGGACTTTCTCCCGGAGGTGAGCAGTTCTTC
CASSPGLSPGGEQFF